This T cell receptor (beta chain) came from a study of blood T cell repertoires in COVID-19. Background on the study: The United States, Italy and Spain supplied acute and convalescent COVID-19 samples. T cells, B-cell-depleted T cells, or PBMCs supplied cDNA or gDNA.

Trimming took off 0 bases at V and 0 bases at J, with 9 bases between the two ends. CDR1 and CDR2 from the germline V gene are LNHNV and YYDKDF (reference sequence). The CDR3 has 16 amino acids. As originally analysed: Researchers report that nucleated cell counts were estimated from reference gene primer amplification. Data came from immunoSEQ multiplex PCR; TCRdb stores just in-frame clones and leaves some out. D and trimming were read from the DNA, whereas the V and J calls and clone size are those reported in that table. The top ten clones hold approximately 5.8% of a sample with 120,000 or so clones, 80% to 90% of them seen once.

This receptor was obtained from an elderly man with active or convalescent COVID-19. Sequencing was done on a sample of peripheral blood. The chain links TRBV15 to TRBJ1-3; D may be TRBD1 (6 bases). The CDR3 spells CATSRDLGASGNTIYF. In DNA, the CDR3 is TGTGCCACCAGCAGAGATCTGGGGGCCTCTGGAAACACCATATATTTT.